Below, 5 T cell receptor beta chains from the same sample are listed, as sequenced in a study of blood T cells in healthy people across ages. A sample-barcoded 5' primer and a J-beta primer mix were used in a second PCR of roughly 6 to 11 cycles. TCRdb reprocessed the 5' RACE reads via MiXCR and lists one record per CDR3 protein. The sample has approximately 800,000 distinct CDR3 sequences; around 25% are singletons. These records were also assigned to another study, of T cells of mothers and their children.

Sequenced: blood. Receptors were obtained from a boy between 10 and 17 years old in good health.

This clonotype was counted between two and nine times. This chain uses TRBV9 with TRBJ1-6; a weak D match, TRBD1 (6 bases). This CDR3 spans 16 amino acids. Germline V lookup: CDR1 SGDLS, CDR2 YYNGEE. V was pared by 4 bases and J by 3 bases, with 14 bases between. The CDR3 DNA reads TGTGCCAGCAGCCGTTCCGGGGGCGGCTATAATTCACCCCTCCACTTT. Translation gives CASSRSGGGYNSPLHF.

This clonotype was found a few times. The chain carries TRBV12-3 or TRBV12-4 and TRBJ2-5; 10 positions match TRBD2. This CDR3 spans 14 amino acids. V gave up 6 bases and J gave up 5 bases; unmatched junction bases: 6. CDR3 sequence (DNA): TGTGCCAGCAGAAGAGCGGGAGGGCCGGAGACCCAGTACTTC. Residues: CASRRAGGPETQYF.

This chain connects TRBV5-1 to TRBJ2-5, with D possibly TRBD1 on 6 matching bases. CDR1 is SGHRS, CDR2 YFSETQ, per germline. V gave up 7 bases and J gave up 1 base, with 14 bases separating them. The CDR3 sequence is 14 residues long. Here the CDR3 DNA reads TGCGCCAGCGGCCGGGACAACAGCCAAGAGACCCAGTACTTC. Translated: CASGRDNSQETQYF.

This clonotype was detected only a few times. The CDR3, as DNA: TGTGCCAGCAGCCCTGGACTAGCGGGAGGAAAAGATACGCAGTATTTT. Translated: CASSPGLAGGKDTQYF. The chain recombines TRBV7-2 with TRBJ2-3; 14 bases agree with TRBD2. This CDR3 has 16 amino acids. Germline loops: CDR1 SGHTA, CDR2 FQGNSA. Germline trimming cut 5 bases from V and 5 bases from J; bases unmatched to any gene: 6. The full variable domain, rest sourced from reference TRBV7-2 and TRBJ2-3, is GAGVSQSPSNKVTEKGKDVELRCDPISGHTALYWYRQSLGQGLEFLIYFQGNSAPDKSGLPSDRFSAERTGGSVSTLTIQRTQQEDSAVYLCASSPGLAGGKDTQYFGPGTRLTVL.

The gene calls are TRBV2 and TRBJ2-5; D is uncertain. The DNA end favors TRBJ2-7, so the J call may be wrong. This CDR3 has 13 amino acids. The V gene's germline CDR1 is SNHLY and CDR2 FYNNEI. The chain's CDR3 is CASSDVDSYEQYF. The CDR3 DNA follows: TGTGCCAGCAGTGACGTGGACTCCTACGAGCAGTACTTC.